Below, one T cell receptor beta chain is given with its context. Its specificity is unknown. The immunoSEQ assay amplified TCRB CDR3 from up to 2 ug DNA. Profiled with immunoSEQ multiplex PCR; TCRdb holds only in-frame clones, not every one. This table holds 75,000 to 95,000 clones, 70% to 90% found once. This CDR3 is 17 amino acids long. Germline-derived CDR1 and CDR2 are SGHNT and YYREEE (reference sequence). V lost 5 bases and J lost 1; bases outside the gene matches: 11. Time point in this sample: after dendritic cell vaccination, including at tumor progression/relapse. Blood PBMC samples: pre-vaccination, two weeks post third vaccination, and at tumor progression. These data belong to a study of glioma-infiltrating T cells after dendritic cell vaccination. Study outcomes and limitations: Patients with more pretreatment TILs had longer time to progression and survival.

The TCR originated in a human donor with glioblastoma. The sample here was blood, taken after dendritic cell vaccination. The V gene is TRBV5-4, the J gene TRBJ1-1; TRBD1 aligns across 10 bases. This chain's CDR3 is CASRTKVGQGTNTEAFF. CDR3 nucleotides: TGTGCCAGCAGGACTAAGGTGGGACAGGGGACGAACACTGAAGCTTTCTTT.